Below are 14 T cell receptor beta chains sequenced from a single sample in a study of read filtering for tumor transcriptome and immune sequencing. This library used approximately 370 ng RNA and molecular barcoded adaptors spanning alpha/delta and beta/gamma chains. Each CDR3 protein gets one entry after TCRdb re-called the reads with MiXCR. Of 40,000 or so distinct CDR3 sequences detected, 13% appear once; the ten largest clones hold 30%. Sequenced: a population of CD138-negative cells sorted from bone marrow. These receptors all come from a donor aged 40 or over with multiple myeloma.

This clonotype was detected a few times. It may be a read error: a sequence one base away is much more abundant. The V call is TRBV3-1, the J call TRBJ2-3; no firm D call. Trimming removed 2 bases at V and 2 bases at J, with 14 bases between. This CDR3 has 16 amino acids. Germline assignment: CDR1 LGHDT and CDR2 YNNKEL (reference sequence). In DNA form, the CDR3 reads TGTGCCAGCAGCCAACCCGGACCGGCATCCACAGATACGCAGTATTTT. As protein: CASSQPGPASTDTQYF.

There are many counts of this clonotype. This chain joins TRBV9 and TRBJ2-1; D may correspond to TRBD1 or TRBD2 (6 bases each). The CDR3 consists of 16 residues. V was shortened by 3 bases and J by 8 bases, with 21 bases between the two germline ends. CDR1 SGDLS and CDR2 YYNGEE come from the germline V gene. In DNA form, the CDR3 reads TGTGCCAGCAGCGAGAGGGGGGAGAGCGAAACGGATGAGCAGTTCTTC. Translated, it gives CASSERGESETDEQFF.

This clonotype occurred many times. The rearrangement uses TRBV7-2 and TRBJ1-5; weak D call: TRBD1 (5 bases). The V end was cut by 1 base, the J end by 3 bases, with 13 bases between. Germline CDR1 is SGHTA and CDR2 is FQGNSA. The CDR3 has 16 amino acids. The CDR3 DNA follows: TGTGCCAGCAGCTTAGGAGGCGGAGGGGTCAATCAGCCCCAGCATTTT. It codes for CASSLGGGGVNQPQHF.

This clonotype occurred many times. The chain employs TRBV20-1 and TRBJ2-2; 15 positions match TRBD2. The CDR3 totals 18 residues. V lost 1 base, J lost 3 bases, and 6 bases stayed unmatched. Germline V lookup: CDR1 DFQATT, CDR2 SNEGSKA (reference sequence). The CDR3 is CSARAGLAGGPYTGELFF. CDR3 bases: TGCAGTGCTAGAGCTGGACTAGCGGGAGGGCCGTACACCGGGGAGCTGTTTTTT.

In its sample, this clonotype was seen many times. This chain links TRBV19 with TRBJ1-5; D ambiguous. The V gene lost 6 bases and the J gene lost 2 bases, with 14 bases spanning the gap. The CDR3 sequence is 15 residues long. Germline CDR1 is LNHDA and CDR2 is SQIVND (reference sequence). The CDR3 DNA follows: TGTGCCAGTAGACCGGGAGGTCAGGGCAATCAGCCCCAGCATTTT. Translated: CASRPGGQGNQPQHF.

This clonotype was recorded many times. The chain is built from TRBV5-1 and TRBJ2-7; 7 bases are shared with TRBD2. V trimming: 3 bases; J trimming: 1 base; junction bases outside the gene matches: 4. This CDR3 contains 14 residues. Germline loops: CDR1 SGHRS, CDR2 YFSETQ. CDR3 coding DNA: TGCGCCAGCAGCTCTCAGGGAGGGTCCTACGAGCAGTACTTC. Translation: CASSSQGGSYEQYF. Variable domain in full (rest from reference TRBV5-1 and TRBJ2-7): KAGVTQTPRYLIKTRGQQVTLSCSPISGHRSVSWYQQTPGQGLQFLFEYFSETQRNKGNFPGRFSGRQFSNSRSEMNVSTLELGDSALYLCASSSQGGSYEQYFGPGTRLTVT.

About this clonotype itself: It may be a read error: a sequence one base away is much more abundant. The chain carries TRBV5-5 and TRBJ2-5; a possible D gene is TRBD2 (6 bases). The CDR3 extends over 15 amino acids. The ends were cut back, 5 bases at V and 5 bases at J, with 19 bases in the middle. Looked up from germline, CDR1 is SGHKS and CDR2 is YYEKEE (reference sequence). Here the CDR3 reads CASSQNGSDRETQYF. In nucleotides, the CDR3 is TGTGCCAGCAGTCAAAACGGGAGCGACCGGGAGACCCAGTACTTC.

Comments on this clonotype: A much larger clone sits a single nucleotide away, making a read error possible. V usage is TRBV6-6 and J usage is TRBJ2-3; TRBD1 or TRBD2 may be the D gene (5 bases each). There are 14 residues in the CDR3. In germline, CDR1 is MNHNY, CDR2 SVGAGI (reference sequence). The CDR3 bases are TGTGCCAGCACCTGGACGCCCGGGGCAGATACGCTGTATTTT. Amino acid sequence: CASTWTPGADTLYF.

This clonotype was recorded many times. V gene TRBV5-1 combines with J gene TRBJ2-1, with TRBD2 matching 7 bases. The V gene's germline CDR1 is SGHRS and CDR2 YFSETQ. This CDR3 is built from 15 residues. V shed 0 bases, J shed 9 bases, and the junction held 9 bases outside the gene matches. This chain's CDR3 is CASSLGASGGGEQFF. The CDR3 DNA reads TGCGCCAGCAGCTTGGGTGCTAGCGGAGGCGGTGAGCAGTTCTTC.

This clonotype was recorded at least ten times. This sequence joins TRBV7-3 and TRBJ2-1, with 13 bases matching TRBD2. CDR3 length: 17 amino acids. Germline values: CDR1 SGHTA, CDR2 FQGTGA. The J segment lost 4 bases and the V segment lost 4 bases, leaving 7 bases of the junction unmatched. In DNA form, the CDR3 reads TGTGCCAGCAGCTCACTAGCGGGAGGGCCGTTTTACAATGAGCAGTTCTTC. It translates to CASSSLAGGPFYNEQFF.

This clonotype was counted at least ten times. This rearrangement joins TRBV29-1 to TRBJ2-2; 8 nucleotides match TRBD1. J gave up 7 bases and V 3 bases, and 7 bases lay outside the gene matches. CDR3 length: 14 amino acids. Germline loops: CDR1 SQVTM, CDR2 ANQGSEA. Here the CDR3 DNA reads TGCAGCGTTGAGAACGCCAGGGGGCGCGGGGAGCTGTTTTTT. Translation gives CSVENARGRGELFF.

The V call is TRBV7-6, the J call TRBJ2-2, with D uncertain. CDR1 is SGHVS and CDR2 is FNYEAQ in the germline V gene. V lost 3 bases, J lost 6 bases, and 14 bases lay in between. The CDR3 length is 15 residues. This CDR3 is CASSFPGVLAGELFF. DNA for the CDR3: TGTGCCAGCAGCTTTCCGGGCGTCTTGGCCGGGGAGCTGTTTTTT.

This clonotype was recorded at least ten times. The genes are TRBV28 and TRBJ1-2; TRBD1 agrees at 9 bases. V dropped 5 bases and J dropped 6; count of bases not matched to a gene: 13. The CDR3 is made up of 16 amino acids. The V gene's germline CDR1 is MDHEN and CDR2 SYDVKM. DNA for the CDR3: TGTGCCAGCAGTAGCGGGTATCCGGGACAGGGACATGGCTACACCTTC. This translates into CASSSGYPGQGHGYTF.

This clonotype was recorded many times. This chain links TRBV7-2 with TRBJ1-5; no firm D call. This CDR3 region has 13 residues. The germline V and J ends were trimmed by 6 bases and 0 bases, with 6 bases remaining between them. Germline CDR1 and CDR2: SGHTA and FQGNSA. This CDR3 reads CASRFDSNQPQHF. The CDR3 DNA is TGTGCCAGCAGGTTTGATAGCAATCAGCCCCAGCATTTT.